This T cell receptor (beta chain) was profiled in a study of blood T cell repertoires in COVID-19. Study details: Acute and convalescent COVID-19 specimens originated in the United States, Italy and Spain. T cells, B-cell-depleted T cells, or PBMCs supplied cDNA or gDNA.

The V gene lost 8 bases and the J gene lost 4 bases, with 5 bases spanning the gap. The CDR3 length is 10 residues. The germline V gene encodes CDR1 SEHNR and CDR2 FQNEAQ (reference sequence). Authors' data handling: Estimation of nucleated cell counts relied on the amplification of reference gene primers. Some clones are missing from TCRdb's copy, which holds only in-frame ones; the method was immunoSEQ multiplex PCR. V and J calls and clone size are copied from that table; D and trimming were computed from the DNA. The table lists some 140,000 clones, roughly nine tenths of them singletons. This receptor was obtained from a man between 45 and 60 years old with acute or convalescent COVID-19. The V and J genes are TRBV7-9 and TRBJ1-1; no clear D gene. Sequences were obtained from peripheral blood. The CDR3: CASGSTEAFF. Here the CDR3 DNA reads TGTGCCAGCGGGAGCACTGAAGCTTTCTTT.